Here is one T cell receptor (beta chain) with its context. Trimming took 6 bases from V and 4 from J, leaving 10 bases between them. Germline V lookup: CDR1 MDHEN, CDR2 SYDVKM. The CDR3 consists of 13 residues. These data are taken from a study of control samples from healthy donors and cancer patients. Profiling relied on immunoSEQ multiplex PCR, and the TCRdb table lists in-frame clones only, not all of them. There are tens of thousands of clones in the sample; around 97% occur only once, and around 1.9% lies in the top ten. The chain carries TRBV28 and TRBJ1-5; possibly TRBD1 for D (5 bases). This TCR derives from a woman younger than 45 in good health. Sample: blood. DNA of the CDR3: TGTGCCAGCAGCTGGACAAGAAATCAGCCCCAGCATTTT. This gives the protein CASSWTRNQPQHF.